The 9 T cell receptor beta chains given below trace back to one sample, sequenced in a study of human T cells and chemical hapten exposure. In TCRdb, the RACE reads were re-called with MiXCR into one record per CDR3 protein. The table includes tens of thousands of distinct CDR3 sequences, 11% detected once. Regarding time point: patch test 3, about 24 weeks after DPC sensitization. Treatment of the sample: therapeutic diphenylcyclopropenone sensitization with weekly scalp DPC. Sequences were derived from whole blood, sampled in connection with sensitization to the hapten diphenylcyclopropenone (DPC). The receptors shown here come from a woman aged 50 to 60 with alopecia areata. Some clones in this sample may be carry-over from other donors' samples.

This clonotype has ten or more counts. The chain links TRBV7-9 to TRBJ2-7, with D possibly being TRBD2 (5 bases). Per germline, CDR1 SEHNR and CDR2 FQNEAQ (reference sequence). The CDR3 extends over 12 amino acids. The germline V and J ends were trimmed by 7 bases and 6 bases, with 13 bases remaining between them. The chain's CDR3 is CASTTGLTEQYF. In DNA, the CDR3 is TGTGCCAGCACCACCGGACTGACCGAGCAGTACTTC.

The chain uses TRBV12-3 or TRBV12-4 and TRBJ2-2; D remains ambiguous. The CDR3 spans 13 residues. Trimming pared 3 bases from V and 7 bases from J, leaving 9 bases between. The CDR3 sequence: CASSFQSRGELFF. CDR3 DNA sequence: TGTGCCAGCAGTTTCCAGTCGCGCGGGGAGCTGTTTTTT.

This clonotype has a handful of counts. The rearrangement links TRBV9 to TRBJ2-1; 7 nucleotides match TRBD1. V was clipped by 3 bases and J by 13 bases; unmatched bases: 13. This CDR3 contains 14 residues. Germline loops: CDR1 SGDLS, CDR2 YYNGEE. CDR3 bases: TGTGCCAGCAGCGGGGGGCGATTCGGACAGGCCCAGTTCTTC. Residues: CASSGGRFGQAQFF.

At least ten counts were recorded for this clonotype. V and J are TRBV20-1 and TRBJ2-1, with 11 positions matching TRBD2. V lost 6 bases, J lost 5 bases, and 15 bases stayed unmatched. This CDR3 is built from 17 residues. Germline CDR1 reads DFQATT; CDR2 reads SNEGSKA (reference sequence). CDR3 DNA sequence: TGCAGTGCGGACGTTCTCTCGCATAGCGGGGGGGACAATGAGCAGTTCTTC. Its translation: CSADVLSHSGGDNEQFF.

The chain links TRBV27 to TRBJ1-5; TRBD1 matches at 7 bases. With 7 bases clipped from V and 7 bases from J, the junction kept 13 bases outside the gene matches. The CDR3 is 15 residues long. CDR1 is MNHEY, CDR2 SMNVEV, per germline (reference sequence). The CDR3 region is CASTHTLDRAQPQHF. In DNA, the CDR3 is TGTGCCAGCACCCACACTCTTGACAGGGCGCAGCCCCAGCATTTT.

This clonotype was seen repeatedly, ten times or more. The gene calls are TRBV7-2 and TRBJ2-2; D is perhaps TRBD2 (5 bases). The V and J ends lost 1 base and 2 bases respectively, with 8 bases between them. The CDR3 is 15 amino acids. CDR1 and CDR2 (germline): SGHTA, FQGNSA. CDR3 amino acids: CASSLVAPNTGELFF. The DNA of the CDR3 is TGTGCCAGCAGCTTAGTAGCGCCAAACACCGGGGAGCTGTTTTTT.

This clonotype was counted many times. The J gene is TRBJ1-1, the V gene TRBV18; TRBD1 aligns across 7 bases. Germline assignment: CDR1 KGHSH and CDR2 LQKENI. The length of the CDR3 is 15 residues. J gave up 2 bases and V 6 bases, and 9 bases lay outside the gene matches. CDR3 region: CASSTIQGINTEAFF. The CDR3 bases are TGTGCCAGCTCCACGATACAGGGGATAAACACTGAAGCTTTCTTT. Combining the CDR3 with reference TRBV18 and TRBJ1-1 gives the whole variable domain NAGVMQNPRHLVRRRGQEARLRCSPMKGHSHVYWYRQLPEEGLKFMVYLQKENIIDESGMPKERFSAEFPKEGPSILRIQQVVRGDSAAYFCASSTIQGINTEAFFGQGTRLTVV.

Ten or more counts support this clonotype. The chain combines TRBV12-3 or TRBV12-4 with TRBJ2-3; TRBD2 agrees at 8 bases. V lost 7 bases, J lost 2 bases, and 8 bases stayed unmatched. This CDR3 has 15 residues. CDR3 DNA: TGTGCCAGCACCGTATATAGCGGGGCCACAGATACGCAGTATTTT. This encodes CASTVYSGATDTQYF.

This sequence joins TRBV6-1 and TRBJ1-6; D not resolved. Per germline, CDR1 MNHNS and CDR2 SASEGT. The CDR3 loop spans 15 amino acids. V lost 8 bases to trimming and J lost 9 bases, with 20 bases between them. This CDR3 reads CASPLAGPPRSPLHF. The CDR3 nucleotides read TGTGCCAGCCCCCTGGCAGGTCCTCCGCGTTCACCCCTCCACTTT.